Following are 27 T cell receptor beta chains from one sample sequenced in a study of T-cell reconstitution after alpha-beta-depleted transplantation in children (TCRdb year 2016). The time point label for this specimen denotes: day 60 (about 2 months) after transplantation. The sample's treatment or condition label is to be understood as: allogeneic hematopoietic cell transplantation with graft depleted of TCRalphabeta T cells and CD19 B cells. The library was generated by PCR. The data were produced on an Illumina HiSeq 2500. TCR library preparation used molecular barcoding, with unique molecular identifiers applied to normalize quantification of the TCRbeta repertoire. The raw public data were reprocessed by TCRdb itself: fastp quality trimming at Q25, MiXCR clonotype calling, in-frame beta chains only. Each CDR3 protein appears once, grouped with its most common genes and DNA. The sample yields approximately 44,000 distinct CDR3 sequences; under 6.5% were counted once. Together, the top ten hold around 31% of the sample.

The specimen was PBMCs, mostly from graft donor cells, collected 60 days after TCRalphabeta/CD19-depleted stem cell transplant. Receptors were obtained from a female patient aged 2-10 years who had a stem cell transplant for aplastic anemia, so the T cells may come from the graft donor.

V usage is TRBV9 and J usage is TRBJ1-2; the D is unclear. Germline V gene lookup returns CDR1 SGDLS and CDR2 YYNGEE. Trimming removed 0 bases at V and 6 bases at J, with 9 bases between. The CDR3 runs 13 residues. As DNA, the CDR3 is TGTGCCAGCAGCGTAGAGCCAACGGATGGCTACACCTTC. Translated, it gives CASSVEPTDGYTF.

This clonotype has at least ten counts. The chain couples TRBV7-9 to TRBJ1-1; TRBD1 aligns across 8 bases. With V trimmed by 2 bases and J by 1 base, 3 bases remained unmatched. The CDR3 length is 15 residues. The germline CDR1 and CDR2 sequences are SEHNR and FQNEAQ (reference sequence). The chain's CDR3 is CASSLQGARNTEAFF. The CDR3 bases are TGTGCCAGCAGCTTACAGGGGGCTCGGAACACTGAAGCTTTCTTT.

Many counts were recorded for this clonotype. The rearrangement joins TRBV6-6 to TRBJ1-1; D ambiguous. Deletions cut 2 bases from V and 3 bases from J, with 19 bases between. This CDR3 contains 17 residues. Germline lookup yields CDR1 MNHNY and CDR2 SVGAGI (reference sequence). The CDR3 bases are TGTGCCAGCAGTTACGGCTCTACCTGGGAGTCCTACACTGAAGCTTTCTTT. Encoded protein: CASSYGSTWESYTEAFF.

The rearrangement links TRBV28 to TRBJ1-3, with D hard to call. The CDR3 spans 14 residues. Trimming cost V 5 bases and J 1 base, with 9 bases left between them. Germline loops: CDR1 MDHEN, CDR2 SYDVKM. CDR3 region: CASSGGGSGNTIYF. The CDR3 nucleotides read TGTGCCAGCAGTGGAGGTGGATCTGGAAACACCATATATTTT.

This clonotype was seen repeatedly, ten times or more. The chain recombines TRBV12-3 or TRBV12-4 with TRBJ1-2; 10 positions match TRBD1. Losses at the gene ends were 10 bases for V and 8 bases for J; bases not matched to a gene: 19. This CDR3 is 16 amino acids long. The CDR3 DNA follows: TGTGCCACAGAGGAATACCCGGGACAGGGGCTTTTCGGCTACACCTTC. Translation gives CATEEYPGQGLFGYTF.

This clonotype was detected ten times or more. CDR3 sequence: CASSRGQREGQYF. CDR3 nucleotides: TGTGCCAGCAGCCGAGGCCAGCGGGAGGGGCAGTACTTC. V gene TRBV4-2 combines with J gene TRBJ2-7; 10 bases fit TRBD2. Per germline, CDR1 LGHNA and CDR2 YNFKEQ. The CDR3 covers 13 residues. Trimming took 4 bases from V and 9 from J; bases not matched to a gene: 6.

This clonotype was detected ten times or more. The chain couples TRBV12-3 or TRBV12-4 to TRBJ2-7; TRBD1 is a possible D gene (6 bases). This CDR3 has 15 amino acids. Trimming removed 0 bases from V and 5 bases from J, with 14 bases in between. The chain's CDR3 is CASSLAPQGDNEQYF. The CDR3 region has the DNA TGTGCCAGCAGTTTAGCGCCACAGGGAGATAACGAGCAGTACTTC.

In its sample, this clonotype was seen many times. The rearrangement links TRBV5-1 to TRBJ1-5, with a tentative D call TRBD1 (5 bases). Germline assignment: CDR1 SGHRS and CDR2 YFSETQ. The germline V and J ends were trimmed by 4 bases and 15 bases, with 20 bases remaining between them. This CDR3 has 13 residues. CDR3 sequence: CASSLLLGGSRHF. CDR3 coding DNA: TGCGCCAGCAGCCTTCTCCTTGGGGGATCCCGGCATTTT.

This chain uses TRBV4-2 with TRBJ1-6; D may be TRBD1 (6 bases). This CDR3 spans 16 amino acids. Germline lookup yields CDR1 LGHNA and CDR2 YNFKEQ. Between the trimmed V and J ends, which lost 4 bases and 6 bases, there was a span of 16 bases. Written as DNA, the CDR3 is TGTGCCAGCAGCCGGGCACAGGGTGGAGGTAATTCACCCCTCCACTTT. It encodes CASSRAQGGGNSPLHF.

Many counts were recorded for this clonotype. V gene TRBV28 combines with J gene TRBJ2-4; 10 nucleotides align to TRBD2. This CDR3 is 14 amino acids long. The germline V gene has CDR1 MDHEN and CDR2 SYDVKM. V lost 5 bases to trimming and J lost 5 bases; unmatched junction nucleotides: 3. The CDR3 spells CASSSGGEENIQYF. Here the CDR3 DNA reads TGTGCCAGCAGTAGCGGGGGGGAGGAAAACATTCAGTACTTC.

There are many counts of this clonotype. The rearrangement joins TRBV20-1 to TRBJ1-2; 8 bases are shared with TRBD1. V lost 4 bases, J lost 3 bases, and 10 bases stayed unmatched. The CDR3 runs to 15 residues. Germline CDR1 and CDR2: DFQATT and SNEGSKA (reference sequence). The CDR3 spells CSATRTGRLYYGYTF. CDR3 DNA: TGCAGTGCTACACGGACAGGGAGGTTGTACTATGGCTACACCTTC.

This clonotype was recorded at least ten times. V and J are TRBV6-1 and TRBJ2-7; D might be TRBD1 (5 bases). The V and J ends lost 4 bases and 0 bases respectively, with 10 bases between them. CDR3 length: 14 residues. From germline, CDR1 is MNHNS and CDR2 SASEGT. CDR3 amino acids: CASSVGHNSYEQYF. The CDR3 DNA sequence: TGTGCCAGCAGTGTCGGACACAACTCCTACGAGCAGTACTTC.

This clonotype came up many times. The chain joins TRBV12-3 or TRBV12-4 to TRBJ2-1; 14 nucleotides line up with TRBD2. The CDR3 totals 18 residues. After removal of 7 bases from V and 5 bases from J, the junction contained 13 bases not matched to a gene. The CDR3 sequence is CASTRGLAGAIPNNEQFF. CDR3 in DNA: TGTGCCAGCACTAGGGGACTAGCGGGGGCCATCCCGAACAATGAGCAGTTCTTC.

This clonotype has a handful of counts. This chain connects TRBV7-7 to TRBJ2-7, with D unresolved. The ends were cut back, 0 bases at V and 5 bases at J, with 11 bases in the middle. The CDR3 sequence is 14 residues long. Germline assignment: CDR1 SSHAT and CDR2 FNYEAQ (reference sequence). The CDR3 DNA reads as TGTGCCAGCAGCTTAGCCTTTCCCACGCACGAGCAGTACTTC. Protein sequence: CASSLAFPTHEQYF.

This clonotype has at least ten counts. The chain carries TRBV19 and TRBJ2-6; D is undetermined. Germline V lookup: CDR1 LNHDA, CDR2 SQIVND (reference sequence). Trimming took 6 bases from V and 1 from J, leaving 7 bases between them. The CDR3 consists of 14 residues. This CDR3 is CASRQTSGANVLTF. The CDR3 nucleotides are TGTGCCAGTAGACAGACTTCTGGGGCCAACGTCCTGACTTTC.

This chain connects TRBV28 to TRBJ2-1, with 7 positions matching TRBD1. The germline CDR1 and CDR2 sequences are MDHEN and SYDVKM. V dropped 5 bases and J dropped 4; count of bases not matched to a gene: 8. The CDR3 has 15 residues. The DNA for the CDR3 is TGTGCCAGCAGTCCCCCAGGGGGTAGGTACAATGAGCAGTTCTTC. It encodes CASSPPGGRYNEQFF.

This clonotype was counted ten times or more. This chain uses TRBV20-1 with TRBJ1-4; the D is unclear. Trimming took 6 bases from V and 0 from J, leaving 8 bases between them. Germline CDR1 is DFQATT and CDR2 is SNEGSKA (reference sequence). This CDR3 region has 13 residues. In DNA, the CDR3 is TGCAGTGCCGCAGAAGCAACTAATGAAAAACTGTTTTTT. Its translation is CSAAEATNEKLFF.

This clonotype has at least ten counts. The genes are TRBV20-1 and TRBJ1-1; 8 nucleotides line up with TRBD1. The CDR3 is made up of 15 amino acids. J lost 1 base, V lost 3 bases, and 7 bases had no gene match. CDR1 and CDR2 (germline): DFQATT, SNEGSKA (reference sequence). The chain's CDR3 is CSARQGARGNTEAFF. The CDR3 bases are TGCAGTGCTAGGCAGGGGGCCAGGGGGAACACTGAAGCTTTCTTT.

Many counts were recorded for this clonotype. The genes are TRBV2 and TRBJ2-3; 7 nucleotides align to TRBD2. Trimming cost V 7 bases and J 0 bases; bases outside gene matches: 4. Per the germline V gene, CDR1 is SNHLY and CDR2 is FYNNEI. This CDR3 has 14 amino acids. The CDR3: CASTGGPSTDTQYF. The CDR3 DNA reads TGTGCCAGCACGGGGGGACCGAGCACAGATACGCAGTATTTT. Combining the CDR3 with reference TRBV2 and TRBJ2-3 gives the whole variable domain EPEVTQTPSHQVTQMGQEVILRCVPISNHLYFYWYRQILGQKVEFLVSFYNNEISEKSEIFDDQFSVERPDGSNFTLKIRSTKLEDSAMYFCASTGGPSTDTQYFGPGTRLTVL.

This clonotype occurred many times. The rearrangement links TRBV7-9 to TRBJ2-4; D call uncertain. Trimming pared 6 bases from V and 3 bases from J, leaving 6 bases between. Germline CDR1 is SEHNR and CDR2 is FQNEAQ (reference sequence). The CDR3 consists of 12 residues. The CDR3 nucleotides are TGTGCCAGCAGGGGAATCAAAAACATTCAGTACTTC. Translation: CASRGIKNIQYF.

Worth noting for this clonotype: One end of the junction does not line up with germline, which may come from a read error. The rearrangement joins TRBV5-1 to TRBJ2-3, with no clear D. Germline assignment: CDR1 SGHRS and CDR2 YFSETQ. The CDR3 totals 12 residues. The DNA of the CDR3 is TGCGCCAGCAGCTCGGGCACAGTTACGCAGTATTTT. It is translated as CASSSGTVTQYF.

This sequence joins TRBV4-2 and TRBJ2-5; 10 bases are shared with TRBD2. The CDR3 has 17 amino acids. Losses at the gene ends were 2 bases for V and 2 bases for J; bases not matched to a gene: 8. Germline values: CDR1 LGHNA, CDR2 YNFKEQ. This CDR3 reads CASSQIAGGLGQETQYF. Here the CDR3 DNA reads TGTGCCAGCAGCCAAATAGCGGGGGGTTTAGGACAAGAGACCCAGTACTTC.

Ten or more counts support this clonotype. The chain uses TRBV28 and TRBJ2-7; D uncertain. Trimming removed 7 bases at V and 5 bases at J, with 12 bases between. The germline CDR1 and CDR2 sequences are MDHEN and SYDVKM. The CDR3 sequence is 12 residues long. The CDR3 DNA reads as TGTGCCAGCACCTCTATGGGGAACGAGCAGTACTTC. The encoded protein is CASTSMGNEQYF.

This clonotype came up many times. V gene TRBV5-1 combines with J gene TRBJ2-5; D not certain. The CDR3 is made up of 12 amino acids. Between the trimmed V and J ends, which lost 4 bases and 4 bases, there was a span of 8 bases. Germline V gene sequence: CDR1 SGHRS, CDR2 YFSETQ. The CDR3 DNA reads TGCGCCAGCAGCAAAAGCGCAGAGACCCAGTACTTC. Residues: CASSKSAETQYF. The whole variable domain, filled in from reference TRBV5-1 and TRBJ2-5, reads KAGVTQTPRYLIKTRGQQVTLSCSPISGHRSVSWYQQTPGQGLQFLFEYFSETQRNKGNFPGRFSGRQFSNSRSEMNVSTLELGDSALYLCASSKSAETQYFGPGTRLLVL.

This clonotype was observed many times. This chain uses TRBV28 with TRBJ1-5; D call uncertain. CDR1 and CDR2 (germline): MDHEN, SYDVKM. Trimming pared 5 bases from V and 3 bases from J, leaving 8 bases between. This CDR3 region has 13 residues. In nucleotides, the CDR3 is TGTGCCAGCAGTAGGCAGATCAATCAGCCCCAGCATTTT. Amino acids: CASSRQINQPQHF.

The CDR3 DNA sequence: TGTGCCAGCAGTCACCGGGATGCGGCACTAGCCAAAAACATTCAGTACTTC. Translating gives CASSHRDAALAKNIQYF. The chain couples TRBV6-1 to TRBJ2-4, with D tentatively TRBD2 (5 bases). Trimming removed 5 bases at V and 0 bases at J, with 17 bases between. CDR1 and CDR2 from the germline V gene are MNHNS and SASEGT. There are 17 residues in the CDR3.

This clonotype was counted many times. This rearrangement joins TRBV3-1 to TRBJ2-1; D uncertain. Trimming stripped 8 bases from V and 7 bases from J, with 15 bases between. CDR3 length: 13 residues. Germline V gives CDR1 LGHDT, CDR2 YNNKEL (reference sequence). The CDR3 region has the DNA TGTGCCAGCTCCATCCAGCTCGCTAATGAGCAGTTCTTC. This gives the protein CASSIQLANEQFF.